Here is one T cell receptor beta chain with its context. Antigen specificity is unknown. This sample is part of a study of T-cell reconstitution after alpha-beta-depleted transplantation in children. Findings of the study overall: At the one-year point after transplant, T-cell counts and TCRbeta diversity were found to come mostly from T cells that had been newly produced.

Preparation of the TCRbeta library involved a method that used unique molecular identifiers. One entry per CDR3 protein, called by TCRdb with MiXCR from the PCR reads. The data show about a million distinct CDR3 sequences, around 30% seen once. Germline-derived CDR1 and CDR2 are DFQATT and SNEGSKA (reference sequence). V was cut by 1 base and J by 5 bases, with 14 bases left in between. This CDR3 spans 14 amino acids. The material sequenced was PBMCs, mostly from graft donor cells, taken 360 days after TCRalphabeta/CD19-depleted stem cell transplant. The chain links TRBV20-1 to TRBJ1-1; the D gene is possibly TRBD1 (5 bases). The receptor comes from a boy younger than two who had a stem cell transplant for SCID, so the T cells may come from the graft donor. The CDR3 reads CSARGVLGVTEAFF. In nucleotides, the CDR3 is TGCAGTGCTAGAGGGGTTCTGGGGGTGACTGAAGCTTTCTTT.